Described below is a single TCR beta chain sequence and its context. Its antigen remains unidentified. The study ran its PCR with 60 Vbeta and 13 Jbeta primers. Clones were read by immunoSEQ multiplex PCR, and TCRdb kept only the in-frame ones, dropping some. The table lists 150,000 to 200,000 clones, approximately 84% of them singletons, with roughly 5% in the top ten. The record originates from a study of cytomegalovirus exposure and HLA in healthy donors. Broader study findings: Later analysis reportedly placed an Asian-associated ancestry cluster below the approximately 730-donor mean in N-insertions.

The source is a girl aged 5 to 17 in good health and CMV-seropositive. The sample consisted of PBMCs.

The CDR3 loop is CASSSQGVNTEAFF. CDR3 coding DNA: TGTGCCAGCAGCTCACAGGGGGTGAACACTGAAGCTTTCTTT. This chain uses TRBV7-3 with TRBJ1-1, with 8 bases that match TRBD1. Germline V gene sequence: CDR1 SGHTA, CDR2 FQGTGA. This CDR3 is built from 14 residues. Germline trimming cut 4 bases from V and 0 bases from J; bases unmatched to any gene: 1.